This T cell receptor (beta chain) was captured in a study of T cell responses to AZD1222 COVID-19 vaccine. Study results and caveats: Repertoires were collected only later (after the peak T cell response had occurred). Only a handful of AZD1222 recipients were seropositive at baseline.

The table came from immunoSEQ multiplex PCR; TCRdb's copy has only in-frame clones and leaves some out. The sample carries under 150,000 clones, roughly 92% recorded once. About this clone itself: Antigen unknown.

Germline V CDR1 and CDR2: MDHEN, SYDVKM. The J segment lost 4 bases and the V segment lost 1 base, leaving 5 bases of the junction unmatched. The CDR3 is 15 amino acids. Material: peripheral blood, obtained 28 days after the second AZD1222 dose. The source of this sequence is an adult who received the AZD1222 COVID-19 vaccine. The chain links TRBV28 to TRBJ1-2; 8 bases fit TRBD1. The CDR3 here is CASSLSGQGPYGYTF. CDR3 DNA sequence: TGTGCCAGCAGTTTATCTGGACAGGGCCCCTATGGCTACACCTTC.